These 6 T cell receptor beta chains were all obtained from the same sample, sequenced in a study of identical twins. Each CDR3 protein gets one entry after TCRdb re-called the 5' RACE reads with MiXCR. The data contain 1.5 million to 2 million distinct CDR3 sequences, less than 40% of them singletons. Specimen: cord blood. These receptor sequences come from a newborn girl in good health.

This chain links TRBV20-1 with TRBJ1-6; tentative D call: TRBD1 (5 bases). This CDR3 is built from 14 residues. The germline gives CDR1 DFQATT, CDR2 SNEGSKA (reference sequence). Trimming stripped 6 bases from V and 10 bases from J, with 19 bases between. CDR3 DNA sequence: TGCAGTGCCCCTGAAGCCGGGACTTGGTCACCCCTCCACTTT. Translation gives CSAPEAGTWSPLHF.

The chain uses TRBV20-1 and TRBJ2-7; no clear D gene. The CDR3 runs to 14 residues. The germline V gene has CDR1 DFQATT and CDR2 SNEGSKA (reference sequence). Trimming removed 4 bases from V and 6 bases from J, with 19 bases in between. Here the CDR3 reads CSATFLPLGSEQYF. The DNA of the CDR3 is TGCAGTGCTACTTTCCTACCCCTGGGAAGCGAGCAGTACTTC.

This clonotype was observed a handful of times. The chain recombines TRBV29-1 with TRBJ2-7, with no clear D. This CDR3 region has 11 residues. Germline loops: CDR1 SQVTM, CDR2 ANQGSEA. Trimming took 4 bases from V and 2 from J, leaving 6 bases between them. The chain's CDR3 is CSVGEPYEQYF. In DNA, the CDR3 is TGCAGCGTTGGAGAGCCCTACGAGCAGTACTTC.

CDR3 sequence (DNA): TGCAGTGCTAGACTATCCGTCGAGCAGTTCTTC. This gives the protein CSARLSVEQFF. This sequence joins TRBV20-1 and TRBJ2-1; D remains ambiguous. Germline loops: CDR1 DFQATT, CDR2 SNEGSKA (reference sequence). The CDR3 is 11 amino acids. V lost 2 bases and J lost 10, with 9 bases in between.

This chain connects TRBV20-1 to TRBJ2-3; 9 bases map to TRBD2. The CDR3 is made up of 17 amino acids. CDR1 DFQATT and CDR2 SNEGSKA come from the germline V gene (reference sequence). V dropped 0 bases and J dropped 6; count of bases not matched to a gene: 13. The CDR3: CSARDIRGGRALDTQYF. The CDR3, as DNA: TGCAGTGCTAGAGATATCCGAGGCGGGAGGGCCTTGGATACGCAGTATTTT.

The genes are TRBV10-3 and TRBJ2-1; D tentatively reads TRBD1 or TRBD2 (6 bases each). The V gene lost 4 bases and the J gene lost 2 bases, with 12 bases spanning the gap. CDR1 and CDR2 (germline): ENHRY, SYGVKD. The CDR3 is made up of 15 amino acids. This CDR3 reads CAISGGAGTYNEQFF. Here the CDR3 DNA reads TGTGCCATCAGTGGGGGGGCGGGAACCTACAATGAGCAGTTCTTC.